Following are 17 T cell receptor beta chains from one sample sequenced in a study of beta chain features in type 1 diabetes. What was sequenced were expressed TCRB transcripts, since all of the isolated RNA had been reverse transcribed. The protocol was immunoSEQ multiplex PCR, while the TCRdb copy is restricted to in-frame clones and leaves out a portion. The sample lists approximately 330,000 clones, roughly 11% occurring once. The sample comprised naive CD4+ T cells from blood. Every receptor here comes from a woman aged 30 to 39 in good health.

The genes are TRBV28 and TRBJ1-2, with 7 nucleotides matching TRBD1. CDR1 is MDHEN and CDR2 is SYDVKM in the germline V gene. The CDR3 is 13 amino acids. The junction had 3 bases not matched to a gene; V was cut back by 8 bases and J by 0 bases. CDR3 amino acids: CASGDRANYGYTF. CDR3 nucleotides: TGTGCCAGCGGAGACAGGGCTAACTATGGCTACACCTTC.

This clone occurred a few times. CDR3 sequence reads: CASSLREGQAYEQYF. CDR3 bases: TGTGCCAGCAGCTTACGGGAAGGACAGGCCTACGAGCAGTACTTC. The rearrangement uses TRBV11-2 and TRBJ2-7; 7 bases map to TRBD1. The CDR3 sequence is 15 residues long. Germline V gives CDR1 SGHAT, CDR2 FQNNGV. The V segment lost 2 bases and the J segment 2 bases; nucleotides outside the gene matches: 6. The whole variable domain, filled in from reference TRBV11-2 and TRBJ2-7, reads EAGVAQSPRYKIIEKRQSVAFWCNPISGHATLYWYQQILGQGPKLLIQFQNNGVVDDSQLPKDRFSAERLKGVDSTLKIQPAKLEDSAVYLCASSLREGQAYEQYFGPGTRLTVT.

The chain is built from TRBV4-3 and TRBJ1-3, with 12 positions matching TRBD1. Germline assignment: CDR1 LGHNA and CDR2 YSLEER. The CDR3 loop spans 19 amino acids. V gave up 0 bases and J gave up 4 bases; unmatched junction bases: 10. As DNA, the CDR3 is TGCGCCAGCAGCCAAGATCGACCGGGACAGGGGGCACTCGGAAACACCATATATTTT. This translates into CASSQDRPGQGALGNTIYF.

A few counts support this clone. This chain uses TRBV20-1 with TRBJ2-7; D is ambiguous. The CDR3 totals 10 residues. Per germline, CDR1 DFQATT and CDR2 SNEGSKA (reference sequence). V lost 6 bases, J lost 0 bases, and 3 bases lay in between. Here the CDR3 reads CSAVSYEQYF. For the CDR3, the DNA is TGCAGTGCCGTCTCCTACGAGCAGTACTTC.

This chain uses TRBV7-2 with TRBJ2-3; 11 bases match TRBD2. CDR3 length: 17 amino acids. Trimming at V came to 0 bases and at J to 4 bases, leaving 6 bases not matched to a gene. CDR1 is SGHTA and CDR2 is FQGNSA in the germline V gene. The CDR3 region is CASSLAIAGGRADTQYF. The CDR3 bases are TGTGCCAGCAGCTTAGCTATAGCGGGAGGGCGGGCAGATACGCAGTATTTT.

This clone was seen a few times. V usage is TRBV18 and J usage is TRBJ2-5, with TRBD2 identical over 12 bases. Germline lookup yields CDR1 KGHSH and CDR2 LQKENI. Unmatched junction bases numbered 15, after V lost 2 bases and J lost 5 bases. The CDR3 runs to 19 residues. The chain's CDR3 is CASSPKQVASGRARETQYF. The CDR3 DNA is TGTGCCAGCTCACCAAAACAGGTCGCTAGCGGGAGGGCCCGGGAGACCCAGTACTTC.

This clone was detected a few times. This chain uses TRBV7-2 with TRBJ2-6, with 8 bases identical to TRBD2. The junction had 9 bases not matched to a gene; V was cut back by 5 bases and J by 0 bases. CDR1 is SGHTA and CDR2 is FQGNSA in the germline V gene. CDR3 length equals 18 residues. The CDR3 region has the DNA TGTGCCAGCAGCCTACGACTGAGCGGGAGCTCTGGGGCCAACGTCCTGACTTTC. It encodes CASSLRLSGSSGANVLTF. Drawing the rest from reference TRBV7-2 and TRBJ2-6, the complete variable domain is GAGVSQSPSNKVTEKGKDVELRCDPISGHTALYWYRQSLGQGLEFLIYFQGNSAPDKSGLPSDRFSAERTGGSVSTLTIQRTQQEDSAVYLCASSLRLSGSSGANVLTFGAGSRLTVL.

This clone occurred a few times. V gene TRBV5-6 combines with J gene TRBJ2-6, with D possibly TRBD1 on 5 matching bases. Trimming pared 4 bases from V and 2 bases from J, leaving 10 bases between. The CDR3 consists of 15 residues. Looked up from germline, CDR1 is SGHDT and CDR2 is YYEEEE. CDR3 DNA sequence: TGTGCCAGCAGCCCGACAGTGACTGGGGCCAACGTCCTGACTTTC. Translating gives CASSPTVTGANVLTF.

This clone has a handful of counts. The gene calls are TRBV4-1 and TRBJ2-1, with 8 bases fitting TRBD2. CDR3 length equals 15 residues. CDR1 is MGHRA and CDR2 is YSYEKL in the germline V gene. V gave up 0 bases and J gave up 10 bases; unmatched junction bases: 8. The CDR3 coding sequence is TGCGCCAGCAGCCAAGATTACCCTTTAGCGGGAGAGCAGTTCTTC. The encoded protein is CASSQDYPLAGEQFF.

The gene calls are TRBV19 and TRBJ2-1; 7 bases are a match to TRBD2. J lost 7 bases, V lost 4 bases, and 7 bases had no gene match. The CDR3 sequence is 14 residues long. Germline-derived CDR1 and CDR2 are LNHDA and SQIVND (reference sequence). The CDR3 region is CASSTITSVNEQFF. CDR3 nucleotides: TGTGCCAGTAGTACGATAACTAGCGTGAATGAGCAGTTCTTC.

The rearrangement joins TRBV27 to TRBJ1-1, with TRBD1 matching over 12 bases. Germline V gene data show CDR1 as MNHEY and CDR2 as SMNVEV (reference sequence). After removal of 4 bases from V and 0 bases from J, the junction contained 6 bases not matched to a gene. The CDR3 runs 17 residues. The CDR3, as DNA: TGTGCCAGCAGTTCGGGACAGGGGGCAGCGGTGAACACTGAAGCTTTCTTT. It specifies CASSSGQGAAVNTEAFF.

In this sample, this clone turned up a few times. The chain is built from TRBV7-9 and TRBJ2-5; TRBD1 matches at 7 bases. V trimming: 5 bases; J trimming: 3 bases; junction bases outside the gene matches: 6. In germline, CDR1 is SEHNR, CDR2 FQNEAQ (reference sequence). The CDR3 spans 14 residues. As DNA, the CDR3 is TGTGCCAGCAGCGCCCGAACAGGGGAAGAGACCCAGTACTTC. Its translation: CASSARTGEETQYF.

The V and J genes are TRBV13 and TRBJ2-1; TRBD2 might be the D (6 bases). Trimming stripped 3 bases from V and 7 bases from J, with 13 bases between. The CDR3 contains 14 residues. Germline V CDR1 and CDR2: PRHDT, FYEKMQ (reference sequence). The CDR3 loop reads CASSLRDVFNEQFF. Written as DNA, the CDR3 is TGTGCCAGCAGCTTGCGGGATGTCTTTAATGAGCAGTTCTTC. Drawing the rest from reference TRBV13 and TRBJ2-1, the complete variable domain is AAGVIQSPRHLIKEKRETATLKCYPIPRHDTVYWYQQGPGQDPQFLISFYEKMQSDKGSIPDRFSAQQFSDYHSELNMSSLELGDSALYFCASSLRDVFNEQFFGPGTRLTVL.

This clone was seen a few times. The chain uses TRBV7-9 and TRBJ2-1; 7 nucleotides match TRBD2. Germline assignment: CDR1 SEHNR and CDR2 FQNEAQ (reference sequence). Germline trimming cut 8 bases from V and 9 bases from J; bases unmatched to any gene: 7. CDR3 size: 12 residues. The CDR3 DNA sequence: TGTGCCAGCGTTGGTGGGGGGGGTGAGCAGTTCTTC. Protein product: CASVGGGGEQFF.

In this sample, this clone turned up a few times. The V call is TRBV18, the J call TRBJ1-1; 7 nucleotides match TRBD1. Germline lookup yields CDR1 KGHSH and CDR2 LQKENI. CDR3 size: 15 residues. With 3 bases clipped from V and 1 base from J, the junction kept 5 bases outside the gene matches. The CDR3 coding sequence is TGTGCCAGCTCACCTCGGGACAGTGGGAACACTGAAGCTTTCTTT. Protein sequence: CASSPRDSGNTEAFF.

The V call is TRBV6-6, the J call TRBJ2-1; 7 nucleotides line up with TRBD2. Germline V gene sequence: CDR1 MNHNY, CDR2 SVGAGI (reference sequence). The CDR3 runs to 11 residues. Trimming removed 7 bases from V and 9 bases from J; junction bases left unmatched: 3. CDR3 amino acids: CASNLAGEQFF. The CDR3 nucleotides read TGTGCCAGCAATTTAGCGGGTGAGCAGTTCTTC.

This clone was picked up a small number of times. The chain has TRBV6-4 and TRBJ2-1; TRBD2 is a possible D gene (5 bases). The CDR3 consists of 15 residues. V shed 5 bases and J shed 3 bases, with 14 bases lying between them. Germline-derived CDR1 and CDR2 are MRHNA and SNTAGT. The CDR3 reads CASSPFSGNYNEQFF. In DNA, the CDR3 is TGTGCCAGCAGTCCCTTCTCGGGGAACTACAATGAGCAGTTCTTC.